This is a list of T cell receptor beta chains from one sample in a study of T cell responses to AZD1222 COVID-19 vaccine. The repertoire was sequenced with immunoSEQ multiplex PCR; TCRdb's copy has only in-frame clones and lacks some. The sample lists over 100,000 clones, 90% to 95% occurring once. The sequenced sample was peripheral blood, obtained on day 0 of AZD1222 vaccination. The receptors derive from an adult in good health. Both conserved end residues are part of each CDR3. The D gene is left open where the match is weak. The size of a clone is reported for some rows only, either as once, few or many, or as a class for expanded clones.

DNA: TGTGCCTCCCAAACGCCGGACAGGGACACCGGGGAGCTGTTTTTT; CDR3: CASQTPDRDTGELFF; V: TRBV15; J: TRBJ2-2; size: NA; D: TRBD1
DNA: TGTGCCAGCAATTGGGCGGCGGCTGGAAGTGATCCGTACCAAGAGACCCAGTACTTC; CDR3: CASNWAAAGSDPYQETQYF; V: TRBV2; J: TRBJ2-5; size: NA; D: NA
DNA: TGTGCCAGCAGCCCGAGGACGGAACGGTCACCCCTCCACTTT; CDR3: CASSPRTERSPLHF; V: TRBV6-5; J: TRBJ1-6; size: NA; D: NA
DNA: TGCGCCAGCGCCGGGACCACCCGTGGGGGGACAGATACGCAGTATTTT; CDR3: CASAGTTRGGTDTQYF; V: TRBV4-3; J: TRBJ2-3; size: NA; D: NA
DNA: TGTGCCACCAGTCGGGGTTCTAACTATGGCTACACCTTC; CDR3: CATSRGSNYGYTF; V: TRBV3-1/TRBV3-2; J: TRBJ1-2; size: NA; D: NA
DNA: TGTGCCAGCAGCTCCAGACCGGGGAGGTCCACAGATACGCAGTATTTT; CDR3: CASSSRPGRSTDTQYF; V: TRBV7-2; J: TRBJ2-3; size: NA; D: NA
DNA: TGTGCCAGCAGCTTGGTCGGGGGCGGCTACGAGCAGTACTTC; CDR3: CASSLVGGGYEQYF; V: TRBV5-6; J: TRBJ2-7; size: NA; D: NA
DNA: TGTGCCAGCAGCTTGGGGCTAGCGGGGGGGCCCACAGATACGCAGTATTTT; CDR3: CASSLGLAGGPTDTQYF; V: TRBV5-5; J: TRBJ2-3; size: NA; D: TRBD2
DNA: TGTGCCTGGAGTGTTAAGACAGGGGGTCACTATGGCTACACCTTC; CDR3: CAWSVKTGGHYGYTF; V: TRBV30; J: TRBJ1-2; size: NA; D: TRBD1
DNA: TGTGCCGCGGCTACAATAGCGGGAGTCCACAATGAGCAGTTCTTC; CDR3: CAAATIAGVHNEQFF; V: TRBV19; J: TRBJ2-1; size: NA; D: TRBD2
DNA: TGTGCCAGCAGCTTCGGGGGTGGCTACACCTTC; CDR3: CASSFGGGYTF; V: TRBV7-9; J: TRBJ1-2; size: once; D: NA
DNA: TGTGCCAGCAGCGCCGGTGCAGCCCTTGATAATTCACCCCTCCACTTT; CDR3: CASSAGAALDNSPLHF; V: TRBV4-2; J: TRBJ1-6; size: NA; D: NA
DNA: TGTGCCAGCAGCTTGGAGACAAGGGACGCCTACGAGCAGTACTTC; CDR3: CASSLETRDAYEQYF; V: TRBV5-4; J: TRBJ2-7; size: few; D: NA
DNA: TGCGCCAGCAGCTTGGTTACTTCCGCTTTAGATACGCAGTATTTT; CDR3: CASSLVTSALDTQYF; V: TRBV5-1; J: TRBJ2-3; size: NA; D: NA
DNA: TGTGCCAGCAGCGAGGGGGGCTCTGGAAACACCATATATTTT; CDR3: CASSEGGSGNTIYF; V: TRBV9; J: TRBJ1-3; size: NA; D: NA
DNA: TGTGCCAGCTCATCACTCCGACAAGCGAGCCTGAACACTGAAGCTTTCTTT; CDR3: CASSSLRQASLNTEAFF; V: TRBV18; J: TRBJ1-1; size: NA; D: NA
DNA: TGTGCCAGCAGAGAAGGGACTAGCGGGACCTACGAGCAGTACTTC; CDR3: CASREGTSGTYEQYF; V: TRBV28; J: TRBJ2-7; size: NA; D: TRBD2
DNA: TGTGCCAGCAGCCCGGGACTAGTACAAGAGACCCAGTACTTC; CDR3: CASSPGLVQETQYF; V: TRBV7-2; J: TRBJ2-5; size: NA; D: TRBD2
DNA: TGCGCCAGCAGCCGGACAGGGTTGAACACTGAAGCTTTCTTT; CDR3: CASSRTGLNTEAFF; V: TRBV4-1; J: TRBJ1-1; size: NA; D: TRBD1
DNA: TGTGCCAGCAGCTTGCTTGGGGGTACTGAAGCTTTCTTT; CDR3: CASSLLGGTEAFF; V: TRBV7-8; J: TRBJ1-1; size: few; D: NA
DNA: TGTGCCAGCACCGCTAACCGACAGGCCTACGAGCAGTACTTC; CDR3: CASTANRQAYEQYF; V: TRBV7-2; J: TRBJ2-7; size: NA; D: NA
DNA: TGCGCCAGCAGCTCGTTTAGCGGCTCCTACAATGAGCAGTTCTTC; CDR3: CASSSFSGSYNEQFF; V: TRBV5-1; J: TRBJ2-1; size: NA; D: NA
DNA: TGTGCCAGCAGCGTAGCTTCTAGTGCAGCCTCTGGAAACACCATATATTTT; CDR3: CASSVASSAASGNTIYF; V: TRBV9; J: TRBJ1-3; size: NA; D: NA
DNA: TGTGCCAGCAGTTTTAGGTCTTTGGGGGATATAACTAATGAAAAACTGTTTTTT; CDR3: CASSFRSLGDITNEKLFF; V: TRBV28; J: TRBJ1-4; size: NA; D: NA
DNA: TGTGCCTGGAGTGTATCGGGCACTTCCACTGAAGCTTTCTTT; CDR3: CAWSVSGTSTEAFF; V: TRBV30; J: TRBJ1-1; size: NA; D: NA
DNA: TGTGCCAGCAGCTTAGCGGCCAGCTACGAGCAGTACTTC; CDR3: CASSLAASYEQYF; V: TRBV7-8; J: TRBJ2-7; size: few; D: NA
DNA: TGTGCCAGCACCTACGCGGGGTACACTGAAGCTTTCTTT; CDR3: CASTYAGYTEAFF; V: TRBV6-5; J: TRBJ1-1; size: NA; D: NA